The 14 T cell receptor beta chains listed next were all sequenced from one sample in a study of blood T cell repertoires in COVID-19. Profiled with immunoSEQ multiplex PCR; TCRdb holds only in-frame clones, not every one. The table records 150,000 to 200,000 clones, around 85% of them present only once. The specimen was peripheral blood. The receptors derive from an older man with active or convalescent COVID-19.

The rearrangement links TRBV12-3 or TRBV12-4 to TRBJ2-7; D unresolved. V gave up 5 bases and J gave up 3 bases, with 5 bases separating them. There are 11 residues in the CDR3. The CDR3, as DNA: TGTGCCAGCAGTAATAGCTACGAGCAGTACTTC. It is translated as CASSNSYEQYF.

CDR3 residues: CASRGTGNTEAFF. The CDR3 DNA sequence: TGTGCCAGCAGAGGGACAGGCAACACTGAAGCTTTCTTT. J is TRBJ1-1 and V is TRBV6-5; TRBD1 matches 8 bases. The V and J ends lost 6 bases and 2 bases, in that order; junction bases with no gene match: 2. The V gene's germline CDR1 is MNHEY and CDR2 SVGAGI. This CDR3 is 13 amino acids long.

The chain employs TRBV10-3 and TRBJ1-2, with D maybe TRBD1 (6 bases). The germline V gene has CDR1 ENHRY and CDR2 SYGVKD. The CDR3 runs 13 residues. V lost 9 bases, J lost 8 bases, and 19 bases lay in between. The CDR3 region has the DNA TGTGCCATTAACCGGGCGGGGGGCACAGGCTACACCTTC. Encoded protein: CAINRAGGTGYTF.

This chain's CDR3 is CASAPGTPWSNQPQHF. Written as DNA, the CDR3 is TGTGCCAGTGCCCCCGGGACACCGTGGAGCAATCAGCCCCAGCATTTT. The chain employs TRBV19 and TRBJ1-5; TRBD1 is a possible D gene (6 bases). Looked up from germline, CDR1 is LNHDA and CDR2 is SQIVND (reference sequence). V dropped 8 bases and J dropped 1 base, with 18 bases sitting between them. This CDR3 region has 16 residues.

The J gene is TRBJ1-1, the V gene TRBV6-1; 8 nucleotides agree with TRBD1. Germline CDR1 is MNHNS and CDR2 is SASEGT. This CDR3 is 15 amino acids long. V was clipped by 2 bases and J by 6 bases; unmatched bases: 8. CDR3 amino acids: CASSERAGGDPEAFF. The CDR3 bases are TGTGCCAGCAGTGAACGGGCAGGGGGCGATCCTGAAGCTTTCTTT.

The chain links TRBV13 to TRBJ2-1; no definite D call. Trimming removed 5 bases from V and 7 bases from J, with 3 bases in between. This CDR3 is 10 amino acids long. Germline V lookup: CDR1 PRHDT, CDR2 FYEKMQ (reference sequence). The CDR3 protein is CASSTNEQFF. CDR3 DNA sequence: TGTGCCAGCAGCACAAATGAGCAGTTCTTC.

This clone showed up just once. The chain combines TRBV2 with TRBJ1-1, with D unresolved. Germline V gives CDR1 SNHLY, CDR2 FYNNEI. V lost 6 bases and J lost 1, with 9 bases in between. The CDR3 consists of 13 residues. DNA for the CDR3: TGTGCCAGCAGAGACTCAGAGAACACTGAAGCTTTCTTT. This translates into CASRDSENTEAFF.

The chain links TRBV5-1 to TRBJ1-1, with a tentative D call TRBD1 (5 bases). The CDR3 runs 14 residues. Germline V gene data show CDR1 as SGHRS and CDR2 as YFSETQ. Trimming cost V 4 bases and J 5 bases, with 15 bases left between them. CDR3 nucleotides: TGCGCCAGCAGCCCGGGACTCCCGAGGACTGAAGCTTTCTTT. This encodes CASSPGLPRTEAFF.

The DNA of the CDR3 is TGTGCCAGCAGCTTAGAGGGCAGGGCGAACACCGGGGAGCTGTTTTTT. This translates into CASSLEGRANTGELFF. The chain combines TRBV7-8 with TRBJ2-2; D perhaps matches TRBD1 (5 bases). With 1 base removed from V and 0 bases from J, the gap between germline ends came to 9 bases. CDR1 is SGHVS and CDR2 is FQNEAQ in the germline V gene. The CDR3 is 16 amino acids.

This chain links TRBV11-2 with TRBJ1-5, with 7 nucleotides matching TRBD1. Per germline, CDR1 SGHAT and CDR2 FQNNGV. This CDR3 has 15 residues. The V gene end was trimmed by 2 bases and the J gene end by 6 bases; junction bases not matched to a gene: 7. The CDR3 nucleotides read TGTGCCAGCAGCTTAAACAGGGGTGGTTCTCAGCCCCAGCATTTT. Translation: CASSLNRGGSQPQHF.

This chain connects TRBV13 to TRBJ2-1; 14 nucleotides match TRBD2. This CDR3 contains 17 residues. The V gene's germline CDR1 is PRHDT and CDR2 FYEKMQ (reference sequence). V trimming: 4 bases; J trimming: 3 bases; junction bases outside the gene matches: 5. CDR3 coding DNA: TGTGCCAGCAGCTCCACCGGACTAGCGGGGGGCTACAATGAGCAGTTCTTC. Translation: CASSSTGLAGGYNEQFF. The full variable domain, with the rest looked up from reference TRBV13 and TRBJ2-1, is AAGVIQSPRHLIKEKRETATLKCYPIPRHDTVYWYQQGPGQDPQFLISFYEKMQSDKGSIPDRFSAQQFSDYHSELNMSSLELGDSALYFCASSSTGLAGGYNEQFFGPGTRLTVL.

V and J are TRBV30 and TRBJ1-5; D may be TRBD1 (5 bases). The CDR3 extends over 13 amino acids. Germline V lookup: CDR1 GTSNPN, CDR2 SVGIG (reference sequence). Trimming removed 1 base from V and 5 bases from J, with 9 bases in between. CDR3 DNA: TGTGCCTGGAGTGCAGGGAAGGATCAGCCCCAGCATTTT. It codes for CAWSAGKDQPQHF.

The rearrangement joins TRBV29-1 to TRBJ1-2; the D is unclear. Trimming stripped 1 base from V and 7 bases from J, with 10 bases between. Germline CDR1 is SQVTM and CDR2 is ANQGSEA. The CDR3 runs to 12 residues. CDR3 in DNA: TGCAGCGTTGAAGGGGCCCTGGGTGGCTACACCTTC. Residues: CSVEGALGGYTF.

The chain carries TRBV29-1 and TRBJ2-1, with 7 bases that match TRBD2. Germline trimming cut 3 bases from V and 4 bases from J; bases unmatched to any gene: 15. The V gene's germline CDR1 is SQVTM and CDR2 ANQGSEA. The CDR3 length is 17 residues. The CDR3 sequence: CSVEIRGGGPNYNEQFF. CDR3 nucleotide sequence: TGCAGCGTTGAGATACGCGGCGGGGGACCGAATTACAATGAGCAGTTCTTC.